This T cell receptor beta chain was sequenced during a study of T cells expressing NK-cell markers (dated by TCRdb to about 2020). Broadly, across the study: Three sorted T-cell subsets (CD3+CD56+NKG2C+, CD3+CD56+NKG2C- and CD3+CD56-NKG2C+) from about 8 donors had their TCR beta-chain repertoires profiled. Among the eight sequenced donors, only one was HCMV-seronegative, while the other seven were HCMV-seropositive. Randomly selected healthy volunteers, three men and five women, were used as the eight sequenced donors. Illumina HiSeq 2000/2500, MiSeq or NextSeq was used to sequence libraries as 2 x 150 bp reads.

The reads were generated on an Illumina HiSeq 2000. TCR beta cDNA libraries were prepared using 5'RACE template switching, which introduced a universal primer site and unique molecular identifiers. Synthesis of cDNA was primed from the TCR beta constant segment and was followed by two consecutive PCR amplification steps. The authors' analysis ran thus. MIGEC was used to demultiplex reads and group the reads by UMI, and MiTCR was used to assemble and quantify clonotypes. To exclude erroneous sequences, any TCR cDNA sequence not supported by at least two reads was discarded. The tcR package was used for downstream repertoire analysis, with clonotypes matched between fractions based on CDR3 nucleotide sequence plus V segment. VDJmatch was used to annotate antigen specificity against VDJdb, with one amino acid substitution in CDR3 allowed. TCRdb reprocessed the reads and lists each CDR3 protein sequence as a single entry, with no DNA. TCRdb, not the original authors, processed these V and J calls. This sample's clone table shows about 260,000 distinct CDR3 sequences. Of the sample, around 4.3% falls within the top ten clones.

Comment on this clonotype: What this receptor recognizes is not known.

To determine HCMV serostatus, a commercial ELISA kit was used to detect HCMV-specific IgG in serum. Peripheral blood mononuclear cells were isolated from blood by Ficoll density gradient centrifugation. From its cysteine to its phenylalanine, the CDR3 spans 13 amino acids. The nucleotide record is missing. In the germline V gene (reference sequence), CDR1 corresponds to LGHDT and CDR2 to YNNKEL. Broader findings and caveats from the paper: It remained unclear whether the expanded NKG2C-expressing T cell clones were specific for HCMV antigens. Those dominant clonotypes were again the most abundant among CD3+CD56-NKG2C+ cells in a handful of donors, at about 25-60.1%. In more than five donors, the dominant CD3+CD56+NKG2C+ clonotypes were found to rank among the top 10 CD8+ clonotypes and to make up roughly 1.0-7.0% of CD8+ T cells.

The sequencing sample was made of blood T cells: a sorted CD56 or NKG2C T cell subset, CD4+ or CD8+ T cells, or bulk PBMC T cells (not recorded which). The receptor's source is a woman aged 18 to 75 in good health. The chain joins TRBV3-1 to TRBJ2-1; the D call from TCRdb, TRBD1, cannot be confirmed without DNA. The CDR3 region: CASSQHRDVEQFF.